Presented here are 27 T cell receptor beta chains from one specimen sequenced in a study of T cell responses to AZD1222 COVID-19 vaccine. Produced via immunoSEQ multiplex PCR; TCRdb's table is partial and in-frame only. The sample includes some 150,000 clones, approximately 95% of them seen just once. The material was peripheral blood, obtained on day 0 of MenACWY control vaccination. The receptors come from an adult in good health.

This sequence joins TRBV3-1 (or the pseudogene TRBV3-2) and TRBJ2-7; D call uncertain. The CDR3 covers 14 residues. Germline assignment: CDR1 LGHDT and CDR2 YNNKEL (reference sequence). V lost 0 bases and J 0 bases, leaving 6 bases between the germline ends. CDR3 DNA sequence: TGTGCCAGCAGCCAAGATCGGAGCTCCTACGAGCAGTACTTC. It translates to CASSQDRSSYEQYF.

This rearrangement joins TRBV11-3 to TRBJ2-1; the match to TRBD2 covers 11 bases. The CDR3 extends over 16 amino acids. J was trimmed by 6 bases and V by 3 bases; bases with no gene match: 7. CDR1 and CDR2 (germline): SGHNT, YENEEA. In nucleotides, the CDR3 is TGTGCCAGCAGCTTCTCTGGGCTAGCGGGAGGCAATGAGCAGTTCTTC. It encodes CASSFSGLAGGNEQFF.

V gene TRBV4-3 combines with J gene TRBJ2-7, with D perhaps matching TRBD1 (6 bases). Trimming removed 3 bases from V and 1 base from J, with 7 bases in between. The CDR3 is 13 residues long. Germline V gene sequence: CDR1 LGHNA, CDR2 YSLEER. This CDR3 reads CASSHGQSYEQYF. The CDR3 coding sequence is TGCGCCAGCAGCCACGGACAGTCCTACGAGCAGTACTTC.

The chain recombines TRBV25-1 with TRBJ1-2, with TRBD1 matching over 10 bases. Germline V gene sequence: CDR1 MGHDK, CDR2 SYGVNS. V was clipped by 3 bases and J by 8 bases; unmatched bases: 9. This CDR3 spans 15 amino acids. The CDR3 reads CASSDPGQGGKGYTF. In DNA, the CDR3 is TGTGCCAGCAGTGACCCCGGACAGGGGGGGAAGGGCTACACCTTC.

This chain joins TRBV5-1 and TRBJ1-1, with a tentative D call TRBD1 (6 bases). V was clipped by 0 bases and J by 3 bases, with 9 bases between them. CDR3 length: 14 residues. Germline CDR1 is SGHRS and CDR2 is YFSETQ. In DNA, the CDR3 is TGCGCCAGCAGCTTGGACAGGGCGGACACTGAAGCTTTCTTT. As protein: CASSLDRADTEAFF. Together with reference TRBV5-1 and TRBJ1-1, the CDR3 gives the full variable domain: KAGVTQTPRYLIKTRGQQVTLSCSPISGHRSVSWYQQTPGQGLQFLFEYFSETQRNKGNFPGRFSGRQFSNSRSEMNVSTLELGDSALYLCASSLDRADTEAFFGQGTRLTVV.

This chain's CDR3 is CASSTADTQYF. The CDR3 bases are TGTGCCAGTAGTACTGCAGATACGCAGTATTTT. The chain carries TRBV19 and TRBJ2-3; D is ambiguous. Trimming removed 4 bases from V and 4 bases from J, with 3 bases in between. Germline V CDR1 and CDR2: LNHDA, SQIVND (reference sequence). The length of the CDR3 is 11 residues.

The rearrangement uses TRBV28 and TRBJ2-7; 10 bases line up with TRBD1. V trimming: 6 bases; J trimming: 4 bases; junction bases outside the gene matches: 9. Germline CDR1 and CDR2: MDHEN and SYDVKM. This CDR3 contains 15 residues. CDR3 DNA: TGTGCCAGCAGGCCCCCGGGGACAGGGGTGTACGAGCAGTACTTC. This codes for CASRPPGTGVYEQYF.

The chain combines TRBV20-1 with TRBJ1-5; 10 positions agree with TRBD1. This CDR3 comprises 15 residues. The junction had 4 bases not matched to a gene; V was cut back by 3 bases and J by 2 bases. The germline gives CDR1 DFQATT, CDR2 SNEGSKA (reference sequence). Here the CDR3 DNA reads TGCAGTGCTAGTGGGACAGGGGCTGGCAATCAGCCCCAGCATTTT. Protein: CSASGTGAGNQPQHF.

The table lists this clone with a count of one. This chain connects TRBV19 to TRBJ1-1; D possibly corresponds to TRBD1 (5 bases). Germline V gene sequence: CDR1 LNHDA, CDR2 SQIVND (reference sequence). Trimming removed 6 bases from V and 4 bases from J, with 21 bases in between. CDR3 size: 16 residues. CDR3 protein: CASSPVVGGYGTEAFF. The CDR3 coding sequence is TGTGCCAGTAGCCCGGTTGTCGGGGGGTATGGCACTGAAGCTTTCTTT.

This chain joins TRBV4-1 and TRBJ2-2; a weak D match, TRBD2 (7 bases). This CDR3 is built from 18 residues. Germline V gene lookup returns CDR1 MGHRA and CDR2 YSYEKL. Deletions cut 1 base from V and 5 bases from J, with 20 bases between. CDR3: CASSQVGGGPVGTGELFF. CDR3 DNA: TGCGCCAGCAGCCAAGTTGGGGGGGGCCCGGTCGGGACCGGGGAGCTGTTTTTT.

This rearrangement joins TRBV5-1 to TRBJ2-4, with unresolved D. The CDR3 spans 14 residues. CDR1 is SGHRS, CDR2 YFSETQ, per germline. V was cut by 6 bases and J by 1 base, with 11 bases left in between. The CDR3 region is CASTPGWAKNIQYF. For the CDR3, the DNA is TGCGCCAGCACCCCGGGCTGGGCCAAAAACATTCAGTACTTC.

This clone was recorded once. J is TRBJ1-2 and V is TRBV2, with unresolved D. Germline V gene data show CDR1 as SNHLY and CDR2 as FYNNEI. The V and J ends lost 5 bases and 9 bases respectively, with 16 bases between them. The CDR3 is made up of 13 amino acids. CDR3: CASSRPSPISYTF. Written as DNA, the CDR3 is TGTGCCAGCAGTCGACCGAGCCCTATTAGCTACACCTTC.

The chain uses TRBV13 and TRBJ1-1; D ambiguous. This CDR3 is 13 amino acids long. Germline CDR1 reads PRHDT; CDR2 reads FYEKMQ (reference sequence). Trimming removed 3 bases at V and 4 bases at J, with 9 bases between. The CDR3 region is CASSLRTATEAFF. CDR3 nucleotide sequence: TGTGCCAGCAGCTTGAGGACCGCCACTGAAGCTTTCTTT.

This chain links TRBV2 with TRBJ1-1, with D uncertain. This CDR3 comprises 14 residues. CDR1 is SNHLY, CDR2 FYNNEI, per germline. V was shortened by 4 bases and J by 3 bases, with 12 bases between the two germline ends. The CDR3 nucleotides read TGTGCCAGCAGTGTTCTGGGTCGGGACACTGAAGCTTTCTTT. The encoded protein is CASSVLGRDTEAFF. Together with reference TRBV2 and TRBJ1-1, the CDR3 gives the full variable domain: EPEVTQTPSHQVTQMGQEVILRCVPISNHLYFYWYRQILGQKVEFLVSFYNNEISEKSEIFDDQFSVERPDGSNFTLKIRSTKLEDSAMYFCASSVLGRDTEAFFGQGTRLTVV.

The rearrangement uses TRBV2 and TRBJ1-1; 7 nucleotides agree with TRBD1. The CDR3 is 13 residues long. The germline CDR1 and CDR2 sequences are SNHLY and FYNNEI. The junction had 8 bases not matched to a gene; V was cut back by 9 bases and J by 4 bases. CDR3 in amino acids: CASVRQGGTEAFF. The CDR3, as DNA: TGTGCCAGTGTGAGGCAGGGGGGCACTGAAGCTTTCTTT.

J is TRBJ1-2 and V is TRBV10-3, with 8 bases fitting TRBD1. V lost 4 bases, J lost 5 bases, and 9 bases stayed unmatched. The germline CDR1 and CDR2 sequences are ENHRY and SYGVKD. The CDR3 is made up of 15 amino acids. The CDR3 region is CAISGSSTGAYGYTF. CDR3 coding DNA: TGTGCCATCAGTGGGAGTTCGACAGGGGCTTATGGCTACACCTTC.

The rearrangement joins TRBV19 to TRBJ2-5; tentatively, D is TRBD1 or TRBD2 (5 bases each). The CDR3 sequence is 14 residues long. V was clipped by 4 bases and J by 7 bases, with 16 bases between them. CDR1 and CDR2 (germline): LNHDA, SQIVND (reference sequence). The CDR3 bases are TGTGCCAGTAGTACCGGGACGACTCACGGGACCCAGTACTTC. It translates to CASSTGTTHGTQYF.

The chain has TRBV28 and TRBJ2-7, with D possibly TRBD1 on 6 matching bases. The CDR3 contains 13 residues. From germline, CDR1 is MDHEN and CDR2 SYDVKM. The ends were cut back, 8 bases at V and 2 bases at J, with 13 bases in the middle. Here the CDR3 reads CASAGDSPYEQYF. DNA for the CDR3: TGTGCCAGCGCAGGGGATTCCCCCTACGAGCAGTACTTC.

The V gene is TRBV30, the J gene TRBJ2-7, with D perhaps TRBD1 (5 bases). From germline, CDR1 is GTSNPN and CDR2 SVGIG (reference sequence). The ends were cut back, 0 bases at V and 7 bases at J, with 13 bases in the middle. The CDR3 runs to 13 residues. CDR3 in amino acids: CAWSVEGADEQYF. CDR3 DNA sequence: TGTGCCTGGAGTGTGGAAGGGGCTGATGAGCAGTACTTC.

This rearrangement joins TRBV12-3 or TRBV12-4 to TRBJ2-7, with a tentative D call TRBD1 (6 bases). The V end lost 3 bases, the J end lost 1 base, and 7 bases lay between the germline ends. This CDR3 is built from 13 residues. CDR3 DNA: TGTGCCAGCAGTTTTACAGGGTCCTACGAGCAGTACTTC. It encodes CASSFTGSYEQYF.

CDR3 in DNA: TGTGCCAGCAGCTTTCCGGGACAGGGGGCAAGTGGCTACACCTTC. Its protein product is CASSFPGQGASGYTF. The chain uses TRBV5-4 and TRBJ1-2; 12 bases agree with TRBD1. The CDR3 has 15 amino acids. Per the germline V gene, CDR1 is SGHNT and CDR2 is YYREEE (reference sequence). J gave up 7 bases and V 2 bases, and 6 bases lay outside the gene matches.

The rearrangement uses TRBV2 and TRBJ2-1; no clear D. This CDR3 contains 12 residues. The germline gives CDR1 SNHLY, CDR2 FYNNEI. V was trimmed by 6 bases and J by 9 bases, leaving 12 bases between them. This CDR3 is CASSVVLGEQFF. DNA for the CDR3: TGTGCCAGCAGCGTGGTTTTGGGTGAGCAGTTCTTC.

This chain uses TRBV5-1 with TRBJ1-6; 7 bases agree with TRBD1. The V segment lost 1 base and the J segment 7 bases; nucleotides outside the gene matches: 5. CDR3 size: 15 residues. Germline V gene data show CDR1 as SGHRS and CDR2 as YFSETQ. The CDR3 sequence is CASSLSGQRNSPLHF. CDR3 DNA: TGCGCCAGCAGCTTGTCGGGACAGAGGAATTCACCCCTCCACTTT.

CDR3 region: CASGLFGGTEAFF. The DNA for the CDR3 is TGTGCCAGCGGCCTTTTCGGGGGGACTGAAGCTTTCTTT. This rearrangement joins TRBV27 to TRBJ1-1; tentative D call: TRBD1 (5 bases). The CDR3 sequence is 13 residues long. Germline V gene lookup returns CDR1 MNHEY and CDR2 SMNVEV (reference sequence). Trimming left V 8 bases short and J 5 bases short, with 15 bases between.

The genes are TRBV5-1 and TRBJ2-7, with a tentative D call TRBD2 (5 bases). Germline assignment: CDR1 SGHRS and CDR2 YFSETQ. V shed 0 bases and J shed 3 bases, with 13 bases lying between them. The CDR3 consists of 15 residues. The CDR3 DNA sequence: TGCGCCAGCAGCTTGGCCCGGGGATTGAACTACGAGCAGTACTTC. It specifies CASSLARGLNYEQYF.

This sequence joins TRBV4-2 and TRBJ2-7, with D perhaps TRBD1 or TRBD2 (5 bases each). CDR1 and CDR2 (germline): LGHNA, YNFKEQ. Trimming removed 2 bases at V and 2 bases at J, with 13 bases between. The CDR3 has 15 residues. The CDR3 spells CASSQSYRGPYEQYF. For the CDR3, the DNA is TGTGCCAGCAGCCAATCTTACCGGGGCCCCTACGAGCAGTACTTC.

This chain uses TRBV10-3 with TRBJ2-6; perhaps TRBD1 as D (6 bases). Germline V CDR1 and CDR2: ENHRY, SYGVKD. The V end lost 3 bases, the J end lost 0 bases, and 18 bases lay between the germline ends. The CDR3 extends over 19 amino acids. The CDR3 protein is CAISDDSGASLSGANVLTF. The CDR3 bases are TGTGCCATCAGTGATGATTCAGGGGCAAGTCTCTCTGGGGCCAACGTCCTGACTTTC.